These 3 T cell receptor beta chains were all obtained from the same sample, sequenced in a study of blood T cell repertoires in COVID-19. Some clones are missing from TCRdb's copy, which holds only in-frame ones; the method was immunoSEQ multiplex PCR. The table has about 150,000 clones, 85% seen once. Sample: peripheral blood. The receptors originated from a human donor with acute or convalescent COVID-19. The donor label of this sample is uncertain.

The CDR3 loop reads CASSRAVNTEAFF. CDR3 nucleotides: TGTGCCAGTAGTCGAGCGGTCAACACTGAAGCTTTCTTT. The gene calls are TRBV19 and TRBJ1-1; no firm D call. The CDR3 is 13 residues long. Germline V gives CDR1 LNHDA, CDR2 SQIVND (reference sequence). The V gene lost 5 bases and the J gene lost 2 bases, with 9 bases spanning the gap.

The chain joins TRBV5-8 to TRBJ2-7, with a possible D match to TRBD1 (6 bases). Germline-derived CDR1 and CDR2 are SGHTS and YDEGEE. This CDR3 spans 13 amino acids. The V and J ends lost 3 bases and 7 bases respectively, with 14 bases between them. DNA of the CDR3: TGTGCCAGCAGCTCTACAGGGCCGGGGGAGCAGTACGTC. The encoded protein is CASSSTGPGEQYV.

The genes are TRBV19 and TRBJ1-5; 8 nucleotides line up with TRBD1. This CDR3 comprises 14 residues. With 8 bases clipped from V and 7 bases from J, the junction kept 10 bases outside the gene matches. Per germline, CDR1 LNHDA and CDR2 SQIVND (reference sequence). This CDR3 reads CASGILGQGQPQHF. The DNA for the CDR3 is TGTGCCAGTGGGATCCTTGGACAGGGCCAGCCCCAGCATTTT.